This TCR beta chain was retrieved from a study of blood T cell repertoires in COVID-19. Across the whole study: Specimens from acute and convalescent COVID-19 originated in the United States, Italy and Spain. The cDNA or gDNA used as material had been derived from T cells, B-cell-depleted T cells, or PBMCs.

How the authors handled the data: Reference gene primer amplification in the assay estimated nucleated cell counts. Generated by immunoSEQ multiplex PCR, the TCRdb table keeps only in-frame clones and is missing some. D and trimming come from the DNA, and the V and J calls and clone size come from that table. The sample holds about 270,000 clones, 88% seen once. The CDR3 is 16 residues long. Germline V gene lookup returns CDR1 SGHNT and CDR2 YYREEE (reference sequence). J lost 1 base, V lost 3 bases, and 8 bases had no gene match. In Cohort 3, a recovered donor had either two negative PCRs, clearance, or symptom resolution.

This chain links TRBV5-4 with TRBJ2-5; TRBD1 aligns across 8 bases. The material sequenced was PBMCs or T cells enriched from blood (not recorded which). The clonotype comes from a woman aged 45-60 years who had recovered from COVID-19. The CDR3 nucleotides read TGTGCCAGCAGCTCCCGGGACAGGATTCCCCAAGAGACCCAGTACTTC. Translated: CASSSRDRIPQETQYF.